The text below deals with one T cell receptor (beta chain). As yet, its antigen is unknown. This CDR3 comprises 11 residues. V was pared by 9 bases and J by 8 bases, with 10 bases between. The germline V gene has CDR1 SNHLY and CDR2 FYNNEI. This table comes from immunoSEQ multiplex PCR, and its TCRdb copy is limited to in-frame clones, with some not included. The table includes around 110,000 clones, 75% to 90% detected once. These data are taken from a study of T cell responses to AZD1222 COVID-19 vaccine. Study-level findings and limits: The span of vaccine-associated CD4 TCRs extended across spike, with dominance at 160-218 and 743-854.

The sequenced sample was peripheral blood, obtained on day 0 of MenACWY control vaccination. The sequence came from an adult in good health. The chain joins TRBV2 to TRBJ2-2; D possibly corresponds to TRBD2 (5 bases). CDR3 residues: CASRGRGELFF. In nucleotides, the CDR3 is TGTGCCAGTCGGGGAAGGGGGGAGCTGTTTTTT.